The next 21 T cell receptor beta chains were all read from a single sample in a study of spatial heterogeneity in lung cancer. Using its own MiXCR run on the 5' RACE reads, TCRdb lists one record per CDR3 protein. The sample records around 98,000 distinct CDR3 sequences, just under 20% being singletons. Time point noted: blood at routine non-recurrence follow-up after resection. Sample: PBMCs, taken at follow-up. These receptors were taken from a male donor with early-stage non-small cell lung cancer.

By frequency in the sample, this clonotype is medium-sized. This sequence joins TRBV9 and TRBJ1-5; D gene unclear. V dropped 0 bases and J dropped 3 bases, with 7 bases sitting between them. CDR1 and CDR2 from the germline V gene are SGDLS and YYNGEE. The CDR3 contains 14 residues. CDR3 region: CASSVDGANQPQHF. In nucleotides, the CDR3 is TGTGCCAGCAGCGTAGACGGTGCCAATCAGCCCCAGCATTTT. The variable domain in full, with the rest retrieved from reference TRBV9 and TRBJ1-5, is DSGVTQTPKHLITATGQRVTLRCSPRSGDLSVYWYQQSLDQGLQFLIQYYNGEERAKGNILERFSAQQFPDLHSELNLSSLELGDSALYFCASSVDGANQPQHFGDGTRLSIL.

The chain has TRBV3-1 and TRBJ2-1, with 9 bases fitting TRBD2. The CDR3 is made up of 12 amino acids. Germline V gene sequence: CDR1 LGHDT, CDR2 YNNKEL (reference sequence). With 5 bases clipped from V and 12 bases from J, the junction kept 5 bases outside the gene matches. The DNA for the CDR3 is TGTGCCAGCAGCAACCTAGCGGGGTGGCAGTTCTTC. This encodes CASSNLAGWQFF.

V is TRBV4-2 and J is TRBJ2-5; 7 nucleotides match TRBD2. With 0 bases clipped from V and 5 bases from J, the junction kept 3 bases outside the gene matches. There are 14 residues in the CDR3. CDR1 is LGHNA, CDR2 YNFKEQ, per germline. The CDR3 reads CASSQELREETQYF. CDR3 coding DNA: TGTGCCAGCAGCCAAGAGTTGCGGGAGGAGACCCAGTACTTC.

This chain connects TRBV27 to TRBJ1-5; D possibly corresponds to TRBD1 (6 bases). The CDR3 has 17 amino acids. Germline loops: CDR1 MNHEY, CDR2 SMNVEV (reference sequence). Trimming removed 2 bases from V and 2 bases from J, with 16 bases in between. The CDR3 nucleotides read TGTGCCAGCAGTTTAAGCCAACAGGGCACGGGCAATCAGCCCCAGCATTTT. Translating it yields CASSLSQQGTGNQPQHF.

The table lists this clonotype with a few counts. The chain joins TRBV9 to TRBJ2-5; 8 bases agree with TRBD2. Losses at the gene ends were 4 bases for V and 4 bases for J; bases not matched to a gene: 9. This CDR3 spans 15 amino acids. The V gene's germline CDR1 is SGDLS and CDR2 YYNGEE. CDR3 DNA: TGTGCCAGCAGCTCCCGGGAGGGGACGGGAGAGACCCAGTACTTC. Its protein product is CASSSREGTGETQYF.

V usage is TRBV11-2 and J usage is TRBJ2-3; the match to TRBD1 covers 7 bases. V shed 5 bases, J shed 7 bases, and the junction held 9 bases outside the gene matches. Germline V gene sequence: CDR1 SGHAT, CDR2 FQNNGV. The CDR3 covers 14 residues. CDR3 DNA sequence: TGTGCCAGCAGCCCAGACAGGGTTAGAAATACGCAGTATTTT. This codes for CASSPDRVRNTQYF.

J is TRBJ2-3 and V is TRBV7-9, with 8 positions matching TRBD1. Germline V gene lookup returns CDR1 SEHNR and CDR2 FQNEAQ (reference sequence). V dropped 0 bases and J dropped 1; count of bases not matched to a gene: 0. The CDR3 has 15 residues. The CDR3 loop is CASSLAQGGTDTQYF. The CDR3 nucleotides read TGTGCCAGCAGCTTAGCACAGGGGGGCACAGATACGCAGTATTTT.

The rearrangement links TRBV24-1 to TRBJ1-5, with D uncertain. The CDR3 has 15 amino acids. Germline V gene lookup returns CDR1 KGHDR and CDR2 SFDVKD. The V and J ends lost 9 bases and 3 bases respectively, with 17 bases between them. The CDR3, as DNA: TGTGCCACCCAAAACGGAGCCTTTGACAATCAGCCCCAGCATTTT. It codes for CATQNGAFDNQPQHF.

This clonotype was detected only a few times. The rearrangement joins TRBV20-1 to TRBJ1-3; 10 nucleotides align to TRBD1. Trimming took 1 base from V and 5 from J; bases not matched to a gene: 8. The germline V gene encodes CDR1 DFQATT and CDR2 SNEGSKA (reference sequence). There are 16 residues in the CDR3. The CDR3 reads CSARAPGQGSRNTIYF. The CDR3 DNA reads as TGCAGTGCTAGAGCCCCGGGACAGGGGTCTAGAAACACCATATATTTT.

This clonotype has just a few counts. The chain combines TRBV20-1 with TRBJ2-3; D not resolved. Germline-derived CDR1 and CDR2 are DFQATT and SNEGSKA (reference sequence). The CDR3 runs 14 residues. V dropped 0 bases and J dropped 1 base, with 8 bases sitting between them. CDR3 in amino acids: CSARDTGGTDTQYF. The CDR3 DNA is TGCAGTGCTAGAGATACGGGCGGCACAGATACGCAGTATTTT.

Only one count was recorded for this clonotype. J is TRBJ1-4 and V is TRBV20-1; D may be TRBD1 (6 bases). The CDR3 runs 14 residues. CDR1 and CDR2 (germline): DFQATT, SNEGSKA (reference sequence). Trimming shortened V by 6 bases and J by 4 bases, and 15 bases separated the two germline ends. The CDR3 sequence is CSAQRGGINEKLFF. The CDR3 DNA sequence: TGCAGTGCCCAAAGGGGGGGGATTAATGAAAAACTGTTTTTT.

The chain has TRBV13 and TRBJ1-1, with D hard to call. CDR3 length equals 15 residues. Germline-derived CDR1 and CDR2 are PRHDT and FYEKMQ (reference sequence). The V end was cut by 5 bases, the J end by 1 base, with 14 bases between. CDR3 coding DNA: TGTGCCAGCAGCCAAGTCCCAGGTCCGAACACTGAAGCTTTCTTT. Translated, it gives CASSQVPGPNTEAFF.

This clonotype was observed a handful of times. The chain couples TRBV4-2 to TRBJ2-1; 9 nucleotides match TRBD2. The CDR3 is made up of 15 amino acids. With 2 bases clipped from V and 8 bases from J, the junction kept 7 bases outside the gene matches. The germline CDR1 and CDR2 sequences are LGHNA and YNFKEQ. In DNA form, the CDR3 reads TGTGCCAGCAGCCAACCAGCGGGAGGTCAGCATGAGCAGTTCTTC. Amino acids: CASSQPAGGQHEQFF.

The chain carries TRBV7-8 and TRBJ2-1; a weak D match, TRBD2 (6 bases). The germline CDR1 and CDR2 sequences are SGHVS and FQNEAQ. This CDR3 has 13 amino acids. V was pared by 3 bases and J by 8 bases, with 11 bases between. The CDR3 reads CASSFTSWDEQFF. As DNA, the CDR3 is TGTGCCAGCAGCTTTACTAGCTGGGATGAGCAGTTCTTC.

This clonotype was counted many times. J is TRBJ1-1 and V is TRBV27; D is uncertain. The CDR3 has 16 amino acids. The germline gives CDR1 MNHEY, CDR2 SMNVEV (reference sequence). Trimming left V 6 bases short and J 6 bases short, with 23 bases between. The CDR3: CASSRVSLREDPEAFF. CDR3 DNA: TGTGCCAGCAGCCGGGTGAGCTTGCGGGAGGACCCTGAAGCTTTCTTT.

The chain couples TRBV4-3 to TRBJ2-2, with D maybe TRBD2 (6 bases). The germline V gene encodes CDR1 LGHNA and CDR2 YSLEER. The CDR3 loop spans 14 amino acids. V was shortened by 3 bases and J by 3 bases, with 8 bases between the two germline ends. The CDR3 DNA reads TGCGCCAGCAGCCATGGAGGGGACACCGGGGAGCTGTTTTTT. Encoded protein: CASSHGGDTGELFF.

This clonotype has only a few counts. The V call is TRBV6-6, the J call TRBJ1-2, with 8 positions matching TRBD1. V lost 6 bases and J lost 0; bases outside the gene matches: 6. Germline loops: CDR1 MNHNY, CDR2 SVGAGI (reference sequence). The CDR3 totals 15 residues. The CDR3 here is CASRRTGNSNYGYTF. For the CDR3, the DNA is TGTGCCAGCAGGAGGACAGGGAATTCTAACTATGGCTACACCTTC.

This clonotype was seen more than once but under ten times. This chain uses TRBV7-2 with TRBJ2-7, with 8 nucleotides matching TRBD2. CDR1 and CDR2 (germline): SGHTA, FQGNSA. There are 14 residues in the CDR3. V dropped 4 bases and J dropped 3; count of bases not matched to a gene: 5. CDR3 region: CASSSLADRYEQYF. CDR3 sequence (DNA): TGTGCCAGCAGCTCACTAGCGGACCGCTACGAGCAGTACTTC.

This rearrangement joins TRBV30 to TRBJ2-1; D gene unclear. The V end lost 0 bases, the J end lost 5 bases, and 14 bases lay between the germline ends. Germline V gene sequence: CDR1 GTSNPN, CDR2 SVGIG (reference sequence). The CDR3 consists of 15 residues. CDR3 nucleotide sequence: TGTGCCTGGAGTGTTCCCGGAGAAGTTCACAATGAGCAGTTCTTC. Protein product: CAWSVPGEVHNEQFF.

V is TRBV6-2 or TRBV6-3 and J is TRBJ1-5; D is possibly TRBD1 (5 bases). Germline loops: CDR1 MNHEY, CDR2 SVGEGT. This CDR3 is 12 amino acids long. V shed 6 bases and J shed 7 bases, with 10 bases lying between them. The DNA for the CDR3 is TGTGCCAGCAGGGAGGGGAGGCAGCCCCAGCATTTT. It specifies CASREGRQPQHF.

This clonotype was found a few times. The chain is built from TRBV20-1 and TRBJ2-5; a possible D gene is TRBD2 (5 bases). Trimming took off 3 bases at V and 4 bases at J, with 12 bases between the two ends. Germline V lookup: CDR1 DFQATT, CDR2 SNEGSKA (reference sequence). The CDR3 runs 13 residues. In DNA form, the CDR3 reads TGCAGTGCTAGCGGTCTAGCAGGAGAGACCCAGTACTTC. Protein: CSASGLAGETQYF.